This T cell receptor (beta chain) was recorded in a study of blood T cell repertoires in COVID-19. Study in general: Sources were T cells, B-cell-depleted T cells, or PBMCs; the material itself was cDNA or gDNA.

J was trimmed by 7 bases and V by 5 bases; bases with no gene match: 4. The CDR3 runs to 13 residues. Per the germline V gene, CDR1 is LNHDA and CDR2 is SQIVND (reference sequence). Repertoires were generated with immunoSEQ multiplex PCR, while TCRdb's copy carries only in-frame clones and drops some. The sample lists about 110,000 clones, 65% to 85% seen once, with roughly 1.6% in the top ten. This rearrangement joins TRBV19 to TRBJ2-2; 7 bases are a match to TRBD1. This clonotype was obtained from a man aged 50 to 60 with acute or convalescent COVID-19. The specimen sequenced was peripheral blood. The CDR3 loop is CASSLQGFGELFF. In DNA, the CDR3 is TGTGCCAGTAGTCTACAGGGGTTCGGGGAGCTGTTTTTT.